A single sample is the source of the 10 T cell receptor beta chains below, sequenced in a study of blood T cells in healthy people across ages (dated by TCRdb to the mid-2010s). Library creation used 5' RACE. The reads were generated on an Illumina HiSeq 2500. A second PCR of roughly 7 to 11 cycles was performed with a sample-barcoded 5' primer and a J-beta primer mix. TCRdb itself trimmed the public reads at Q25 with fastp, ran MiXCR and retained productive beta chains. CDR3 protein sequences are deduplicated, and each keeps its most common genes and DNA. In all, the sample holds more than 1.4 million distinct CDR3 sequences, and roughly 40% of those were seen once. The ten largest clones add up to approximately 7.9% of the sample. The specimen sequenced was blood. The receptors shown here come from a woman aged 18-29 years in good health.

CDR3 protein: CASSHRDSYPHYEQYF. Written as DNA, the CDR3 is TGTGCCAGCAGCCATAGGGACAGTTACCCCCATTACGAGCAGTACTTC. The chain has TRBV7-9 and TRBJ2-4; TRBD1 matches 7 bases. The J call may not be correct, given that the DNA end is closer to TRBJ2-7. The germline gives CDR1 SEHNR, CDR2 FQNEAQ (reference sequence). This CDR3 is 16 amino acids long.

The genes are TRBV9 and TRBJ1-5, with D unclear. Trimming cost V 3 bases and J 0 bases, with 10 bases left between them. CDR3 length equals 15 residues. Germline CDR1 is SGDLS and CDR2 is YYNGEE. The CDR3 bases are TGTGCCAGCAGCGCCTTCCGGGATAGCAATCAGCCCCAGCATTTT. It specifies CASSAFRDSNQPQHF.

The V and J genes are TRBV12-3 or TRBV12-4 and TRBJ1-6, with 7 bases aligning to TRBD1. This CDR3 is 14 amino acids long. V trimming: 6 bases; J trimming: 9 bases; junction bases outside the gene matches: 8. The CDR3 spells CASSLGQDSSPLHF. The CDR3 DNA sequence: TGTGCCAGCAGCCTAGGACAGGACAGTTCACCCCTCCACTTT.

The chain joins TRBV7-9 to TRBJ2-5, with D perhaps being TRBD1 or TRBD2 (5 bases each). CDR3 length: 16 residues. Germline assignment: CDR1 SEHNR and CDR2 FQNEAQ (reference sequence). V was shortened by 4 bases and J by 1 base, with 16 bases between the two germline ends. In DNA form, the CDR3 reads TGTGCCAGCAGCTCTTGGGCAGGGACCCTCCAAGAGACCCAGTACTTC. As protein: CASSSWAGTLQETQYF.

V usage is TRBV20-1 and J usage is TRBJ2-1, with 8 bases fitting TRBD2. V trimming: 5 bases; J trimming: 7 bases; junction bases outside the gene matches: 16. The germline V gene encodes CDR1 DFQATT and CDR2 SNEGSKA (reference sequence). The CDR3 sequence is 16 residues long. CDR3 nucleotides: TGCAGTGCTCCAATCCCTCATAGCGGGGTCTCTAATGAGCAGTTCTTC. Its protein is CSAPIPHSGVSNEQFF.

This chain connects TRBV29-1 to TRBJ2-5; 7 nucleotides align to TRBD1. The germline CDR1 and CDR2 sequences are SQVTM and ANQGSEA. CDR3 length: 13 amino acids. Unmatched junction bases numbered 10, after V lost 7 bases and J lost 5 bases. The DNA for the CDR3 is TGCAGCGCTGGAGAGGGGGCCCAGGAGACCCAGTACTTC. Encoded protein: CSAGEGAQETQYF.

V and J are TRBV12-3 or TRBV12-4 and TRBJ2-5; 12 bases match TRBD1. V lost 8 bases and J lost 5; bases outside the gene matches: 9. The CDR3 is 15 amino acids. The CDR3 region has the DNA TGTGCCAGCGGCCCTGGGACAGGGGGCGTCGAGACCCAGTACTTC. Translated: CASGPGTGGVETQYF.

The rearrangement joins TRBV20-1 to TRBJ1-6; TRBD1 aligns across 7 bases. V lost 0 bases, J lost 6 bases, and 20 bases stayed unmatched. The length of the CDR3 is 20 residues. The germline V gene encodes CDR1 DFQATT and CDR2 SNEGSKA (reference sequence). DNA of the CDR3: TGCAGTGCTAGAGATTGGGAGGTAGCGGTCAGGGGGGCGAGTAATTCACCCCTCCACTTT. The encoded protein is CSARDWEVAVRGASNSPLHF.

This rearrangement joins TRBV10-2 to TRBJ2-7; D ambiguous. Trimming shortened V by 1 base and J by 0 bases, and 16 bases separated the two germline ends. This CDR3 has 17 amino acids. Germline-derived CDR1 and CDR2 are WSHSY and SAAADI. For the CDR3, the DNA is TGCGCCAGCAGTGAGTACGCTTCGCCTACCCTCTCCTACGAGCAGTACTTC. Protein product: CASSEYASPTLSYEQYF.

This clonotype was observed a few times. The J gene is TRBJ1-2, the V gene TRBV10-3; TRBD1 is a possible D gene (5 bases). Trimming shortened V by 8 bases and J by 2 bases, and 12 bases separated the two germline ends. CDR3 length equals 13 residues. In germline, CDR1 is ENHRY, CDR2 SYGVKD. The CDR3 sequence: CAIRRGENYGYTF. For the CDR3, the DNA is TGTGCCATCCGAAGGGGAGAAAACTATGGCTACACCTTC.